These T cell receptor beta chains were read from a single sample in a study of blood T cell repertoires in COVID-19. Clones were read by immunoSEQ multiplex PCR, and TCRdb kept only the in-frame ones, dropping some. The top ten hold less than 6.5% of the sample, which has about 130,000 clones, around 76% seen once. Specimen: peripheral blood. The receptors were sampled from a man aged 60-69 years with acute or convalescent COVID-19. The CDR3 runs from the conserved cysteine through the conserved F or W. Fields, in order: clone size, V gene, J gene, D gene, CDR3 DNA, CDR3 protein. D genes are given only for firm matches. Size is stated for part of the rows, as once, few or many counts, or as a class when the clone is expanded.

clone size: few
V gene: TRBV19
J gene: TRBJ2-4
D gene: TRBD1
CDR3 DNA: TGTGCCAGTAGTGCAGACCGGGACAGGGGAATCTTGTCCGCCAAAAACATTCAGTACTTC
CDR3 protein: CASSADRDRGILSAKNIQYF

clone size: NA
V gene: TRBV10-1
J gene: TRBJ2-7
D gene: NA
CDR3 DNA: TGCGCCAGCAGCCCTATTATCCCCTCCGAGCAGTACTTC
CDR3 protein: CASSPIIPSEQYF

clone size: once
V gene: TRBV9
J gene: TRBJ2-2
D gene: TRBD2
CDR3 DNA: TGTGCCAGCACTGGGGGACTAGCGGTTACCGGGGAGCTGTTTTTT
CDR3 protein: CASTGGLAVTGELFF

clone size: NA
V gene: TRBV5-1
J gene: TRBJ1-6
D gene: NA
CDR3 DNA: TGCGCCAGCAGTGATAGCAGAAATAATTCACCCCTCCACTTT
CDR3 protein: CASSDSRNNSPLHF

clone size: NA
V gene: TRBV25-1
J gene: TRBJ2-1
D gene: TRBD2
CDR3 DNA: TGTGCCAGCAGTGAACAGGGAGGGTTTTCCAATGAGCAGTTCTTC
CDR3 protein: CASSEQGGFSNEQFF

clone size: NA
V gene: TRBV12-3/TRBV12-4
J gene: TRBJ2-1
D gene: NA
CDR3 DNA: TGTGCCAGCAGTCGCCAACTTAAAAATGAGCAGTTCTTC
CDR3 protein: CASSRQLKNEQFF

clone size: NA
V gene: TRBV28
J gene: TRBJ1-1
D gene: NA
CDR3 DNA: TGTGCCAGCTGGGCAGCGAACACTGAAGCTTTCTTT
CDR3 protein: CASWAANTEAFF

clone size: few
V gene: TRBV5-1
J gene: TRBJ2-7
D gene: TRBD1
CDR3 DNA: TGCGCCAGCAGTTCGGACGGACAGGGGATAGTTTACGAGCAGTACTTC
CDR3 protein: CASSSDGQGIVYEQYF

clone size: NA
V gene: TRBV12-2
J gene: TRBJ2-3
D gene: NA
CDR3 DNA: TGTGCAAGTCGCTTAATAGGACTAGCGGGAGGGCCTAGCACAGATACGCAGTATTTT
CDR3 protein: CASRLIGLAGGPSTDTQYF

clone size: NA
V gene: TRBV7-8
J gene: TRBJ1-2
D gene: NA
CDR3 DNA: TGTGCCAGCAGCTTACAGAAGAAAAGCTATGGCTACACCTTC
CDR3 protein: CASSLQKKSYGYTF

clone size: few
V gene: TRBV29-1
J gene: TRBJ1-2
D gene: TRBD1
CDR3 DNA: TGCAGCGCCGCTGACAGGGTCGACTATGGCTACACCTTC
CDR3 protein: CSAADRVDYGYTF

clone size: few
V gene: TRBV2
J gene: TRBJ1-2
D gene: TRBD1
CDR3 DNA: TGTGCCAGCCAGGGACAGGGGGCGCAAGGCTACACCTTC
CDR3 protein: CASQGQGAQGYTF

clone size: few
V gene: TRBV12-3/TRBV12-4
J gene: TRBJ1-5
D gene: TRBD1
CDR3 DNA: TGTGCCAGCAGTGGGACAGGCTTAGGGCCCCAGCATTTT
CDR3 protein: CASSGTGLGPQHF

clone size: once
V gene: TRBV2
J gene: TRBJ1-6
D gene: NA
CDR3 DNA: TGTGCCAGCAGTGAGGGCCAGGCCTCTTCACCCCTCCACTTT
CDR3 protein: CASSEGQASSPLHF

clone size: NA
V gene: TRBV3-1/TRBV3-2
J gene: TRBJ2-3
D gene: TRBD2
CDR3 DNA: TGTGCCAGCAGCCAAGTTCCTAGCGGGGGAGGAGATACGCAGTATTTT
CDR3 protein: CASSQVPSGGGDTQYF

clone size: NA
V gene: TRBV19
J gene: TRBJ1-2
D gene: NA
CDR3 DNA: TGTGCCAGTAGTATGGACATCATCGGCTACACCTTC
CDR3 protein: CASSMDIIGYTF

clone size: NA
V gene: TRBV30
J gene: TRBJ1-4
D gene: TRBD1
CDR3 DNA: TGTGCCTGGGCTCGGGGACAGGGGGCTTCTAATGAAAAACTGTTTTTT
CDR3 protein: CAWARGQGASNEKLFF

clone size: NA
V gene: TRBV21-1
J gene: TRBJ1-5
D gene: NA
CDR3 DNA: TGTGCCAGCAGCCTATACCAGGGGCCCAATCAGCCCCAGCATTTT
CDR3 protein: CASSLYQGPNQPQHF

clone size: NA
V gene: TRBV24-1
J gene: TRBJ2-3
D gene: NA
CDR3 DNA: TGTGCCACCGGGACAAAAGCCGGGGGCACAGATACGCAGTATTTT
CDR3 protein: CATGTKAGGTDTQYF

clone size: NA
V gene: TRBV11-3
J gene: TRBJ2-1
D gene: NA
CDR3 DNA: TGTGCCAGCAGCTTGCGCCGGAATGAGCAGTTCTTC
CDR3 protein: CASSLRRNEQFF

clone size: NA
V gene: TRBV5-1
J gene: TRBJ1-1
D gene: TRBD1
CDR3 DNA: TGCGCCAGCAGCTCCAGGGGGCGCGGGACTGAAGCTTTCTTT
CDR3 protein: CASSSRGRGTEAFF

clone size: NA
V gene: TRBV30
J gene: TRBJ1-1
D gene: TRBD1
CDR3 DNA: TGTGCCTGGCGTCCCAAGGACAGGGGAAACACTGAAGCTTTCTTT
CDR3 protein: CAWRPKDRGNTEAFF